These 14 T cell receptor beta chains came from one sample sequenced in a study of CD4 and CD8 cells across lung adenocarcinoma regions (dated by TCRdb to the late 2010s). The method was PCR. Sequencing instrument: HiSeq X Ten. TCRdb reanalyzed the raw reads on its own, using fastp at Q25 for trimming and MiXCR for clone calling, and kept in-frame beta chains. CDR3 protein duplicates are merged, each entry listing the most common genes and DNA. The sample yields over 15,000 distinct CDR3 sequences; less than 55% were counted once. In total, the top ten clones hold 32% of the sample. The sequenced sample consisted of CD8+ T cells from the center of a lung tumor. What the cell subset or site label conveys for this sample: tumor center region. Receptor source: a female donor with lung adenocarcinoma. The CD4 and CD8 labels of this study may be unreliable.

On this clonotype: A single base separates this from a much larger clone, so it may be a read error. This chain links TRBV7-9 with TRBJ2-3; 7 positions agree with TRBD2. Germline-derived CDR1 and CDR2 are SEHNR and FQNEAQ (reference sequence). The CDR3 totals 16 residues. The V segment lost 1 base and the J segment 0 bases; nucleotides outside the gene matches: 4. This chain's CDR3 is CASSLEGRASTDTQYF. CDR3 bases: TGTGCCAGCAGCTTAGAAGGGAGGGCTAGCACAGATACGCAGTATTTT.

This rearrangement joins TRBV25-1 to TRBJ2-3; TRBD2 matches at 14 bases. This CDR3 is built from 16 residues. Germline V gene sequence: CDR1 MGHDK, CDR2 SYGVNS. The J segment lost 4 bases and the V segment lost 3 bases, leaving 3 bases of the junction unmatched. This CDR3 is CASSDLGLAGADTQYF. For the CDR3, the DNA is TGTGCCAGCAGTGATCTGGGACTAGCGGGAGCAGATACGCAGTATTTT.

This clonotype was counted ten times or more. This rearrangement joins TRBV7-9 to TRBJ2-2, with 7 bases aligning to TRBD1. V was clipped by 5 bases and J by 7 bases; unmatched bases: 7. This CDR3 is 14 amino acids long. Germline assignment: CDR1 SEHNR and CDR2 FQNEAQ (reference sequence). As DNA, the CDR3 is TGTGCCAGCAGCCCCGGGACAGAAATCGGGGAGCTGTTTTTT. It codes for CASSPGTEIGELFF.

This clonotype has just a few counts. The V gene is TRBV27, the J gene TRBJ2-1; 7 bases align to TRBD2. The better agreement between TRBJ2-7 and the DNA end casts doubt on the J call. The CDR3 covers 14 residues. Germline CDR1 and CDR2: MNHEY and SMNVEV (reference sequence). The CDR3 DNA sequence: TGTGCCAGCAGTTTAGGGAGGGGCTTCTACGAGCAGTACTTC. Amino acid sequence: CASSLGRGFYEQYF.

Note on this clonotype: At one end the junction does not follow the germline gene, possibly because of a read error. The rearrangement uses TRBV6-1 and TRBJ2-1; D gene ambiguous. The tail of the sequence fits TRBJ2-3 better, so the J call may be wrong. This CDR3 has 15 amino acids. Germline values: CDR1 MNHNS, CDR2 SASEGT. The DNA for the CDR3 is TGTGCCAGGGGATTCCAGGCTGTGAGCACAGATGCGCAGTATTTT. It translates to CARGFQAVSTDAQYF.

The genes are TRBV6-1 and TRBJ2-3; 8 positions agree with TRBD2. The CDR3 consists of 16 residues. V gave up 3 bases and J gave up 3 bases; unmatched junction bases: 8. Germline V gene data show CDR1 as MNHNS and CDR2 as SASEGT. DNA of the CDR3: TGTGCCAGCAGTGACCCGCGGGGGGTCGGAACAGATACGCAGTATTTT. Its translation is CASSDPRGVGTDTQYF.

In its sample, this clonotype is medium-sized. This rearrangement joins TRBV4-1 to TRBJ2-5; D assignment may be TRBD1 or TRBD2 (5 bases each). The J call may be in error: the DNA end matches TRBJ2-7 better. Germline V gene lookup returns CDR1 MGHRA and CDR2 YSYEKL. The CDR3 runs to 13 residues. CDR3 residues: CASSQVPGSEQYF. The CDR3 DNA reads as TGCGCCAGCAGCCAAGTCCCAGGGAGCGAGCAGTACTTC.

This clonotype came up a few times. Relative to the germline gene, one junction end is altered; a read error may explain this. CDR3 amino acids: CASSARGLPAKNTQYF. The CDR3 DNA is TGTGCCAGCAGTGCTAGGGGGCTGCCAGCCAAAAATACGCAGTATTTC. The chain couples TRBV6-1 to TRBJ2-3; 7 nucleotides agree with TRBD1. The germline gives CDR1 MNHNS, CDR2 SASEGT. This CDR3 contains 16 residues.

The chain has TRBV28 and TRBJ2-4; no clear D. The V gene's germline CDR1 is MDHEN and CDR2 SYDVKM. CDR3 size: 14 residues. The CDR3 loop is CGGTGLQATNTQYF. The DNA for the CDR3 is TGTGGCGGCACGGGTCTGCAGGCCACAAACACGCAGTACTTC. The whole variable domain, filled in from reference TRBV28 and TRBJ2-4, reads DVKVTQSSRYLVKRTGEKVFLECVQDMDHENMFWYRQDPGLGLRLIYFSYDVKMKEKGDIPEGYSVSREKKERFSLILESASTNQTSMYLCGGTGLQATNTQYFGAGTRLSVL.

The gene calls are TRBV10-2 and TRBJ2-4; a possible D gene is TRBD2 (6 bases). The CDR3 spans 14 residues. V was pared by 7 bases and J by 13 bases, with 23 bases between. Germline V gives CDR1 WSHSY, CDR2 SAAADI. CDR3 sequence reads: CASTGVRAKDTQYF. In DNA form, the CDR3 reads TGCGCCAGCACGGGGGTGAGAGCCAAAGATACGCAGTACTTC.

This clonotype was seen a few times. The chain links TRBV6-1 to TRBJ2-2; 10 bases agree with TRBD2. From germline, CDR1 is MNHNS and CDR2 SASEGT. The length of the CDR3 is 18 residues. Trimming at V came to 6 bases and at J to 3 bases, leaving 13 bases not matched to a gene. CDR3: CASSHSGGALVDTGELFF. CDR3 sequence (DNA): TGTGCCAGCAGCCACAGCGGGGGGGCCTTGGTGGACACCGGGGAGCTGTTTTTT.

J is TRBJ2-7 and V is TRBV6-1; no firm D call. Between the trimmed V and J ends, which lost 8 bases and 0 bases, there was a span of 14 bases. The germline gives CDR1 MNHNS, CDR2 SASEGT. CDR3 size: 14 residues. The CDR3 loop reads CASRLGVSSYEQYF. Here the CDR3 DNA reads TGTGCCAGCCGCCTTGGGGTTTCCTCCTACGAGCAGTACTTC.

V gene TRBV6-1 combines with J gene TRBJ2-1; D not resolved. Trimming shortened V by 6 bases and J by 0 bases, and 12 bases separated the two germline ends. The CDR3 has 15 residues. Looked up from germline, CDR1 is MNHNS and CDR2 is SASEGT. CDR3 sequence (DNA): TGTGCCAGCAGACCCGACCCTACCTCCTACAATGAGCAGTTCTTC. Translated: CASRPDPTSYNEQFF.

This clonotype was seen a few times. This chain connects TRBV6-5 to TRBJ2-5; 10 nucleotides match TRBD2. Germline V gene sequence: CDR1 MNHEY, CDR2 SVGAGI. The CDR3 is 17 residues long. V shed 4 bases and J 4 bases; nucleotides not matched to a gene: 12. The DNA of the CDR3 is TGTGCCAGCAGTTCCACACTAGCGGGGACTCGGAGAGAGACCCAGTACTTC. Its translation is CASSSTLAGTRRETQYF.